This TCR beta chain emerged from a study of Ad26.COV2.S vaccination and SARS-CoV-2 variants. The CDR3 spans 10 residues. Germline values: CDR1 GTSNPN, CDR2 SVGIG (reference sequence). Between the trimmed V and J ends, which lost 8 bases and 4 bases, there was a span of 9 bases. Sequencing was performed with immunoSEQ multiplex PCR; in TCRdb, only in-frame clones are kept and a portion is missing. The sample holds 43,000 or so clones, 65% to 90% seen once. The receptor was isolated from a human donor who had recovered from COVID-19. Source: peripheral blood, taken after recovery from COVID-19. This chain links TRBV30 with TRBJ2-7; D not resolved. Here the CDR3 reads CATGSYEQYF. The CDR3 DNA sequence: TGTGCCACTGGCTCGTACGAGCAGTACTTC.